This T cell receptor (beta chain) came from a study of tumor-infiltrating lymphocytes in primary liver carcinoma. In the study overall: The patient population consisted of men and women between 30 and 69 years of age. Study outcomes and limitations: No comparison of CD4+ and CD8+ repertoires was made, since the samples were bulk unsorted.

CDR3 length equals 15 residues. Germline-derived CDR1 and CDR2 are MGHRA and YSYEKL. Trimming cost V 0 bases and J 6 bases, with 13 bases left between them. TCR beta cDNA was reverse-transcribed from 400 to 500 ng of total RNA. The reaction used a constant-region primer and ProtoScript II reverse transcriptase. Slightly modified ARM-PCR with three nested multiplex PCR rounds yielded TCR beta libraries. In the first two PCR rounds, TRBV1-TRBV30 forward primers were paired with a C-beta reverse primer, and each round lasted around 10 cycles. MiXCR, applied by TCRdb to the multiplex PCR reads, yields one record per CDR3 protein. The sample lists 320,000 or so distinct CDR3 sequences, 65% occurring once. Turning to this clonotype: The antigen is not known. A much larger clone lies a single base off, so this may be a read error.

Researchers drew blood RNA from unsorted whole blood and extracted germline DNA as well. They drew about 3.8 milliliters of peripheral blood before surgery. The source material was peripheral blood. The TCR originated in a man aged 35-49 years with primary liver carcinoma and hepatitis B virus infection. The V and J genes are TRBV4-1 and TRBJ2-3; tentative D call: TRBD1 (6 bases). CDR3 coding DNA: TGCGCCAGCAGCCAAGAGAGAGAGAGGGGGGATACGCAGTATTTT. Protein sequence: CASSQERERGDTQYF.